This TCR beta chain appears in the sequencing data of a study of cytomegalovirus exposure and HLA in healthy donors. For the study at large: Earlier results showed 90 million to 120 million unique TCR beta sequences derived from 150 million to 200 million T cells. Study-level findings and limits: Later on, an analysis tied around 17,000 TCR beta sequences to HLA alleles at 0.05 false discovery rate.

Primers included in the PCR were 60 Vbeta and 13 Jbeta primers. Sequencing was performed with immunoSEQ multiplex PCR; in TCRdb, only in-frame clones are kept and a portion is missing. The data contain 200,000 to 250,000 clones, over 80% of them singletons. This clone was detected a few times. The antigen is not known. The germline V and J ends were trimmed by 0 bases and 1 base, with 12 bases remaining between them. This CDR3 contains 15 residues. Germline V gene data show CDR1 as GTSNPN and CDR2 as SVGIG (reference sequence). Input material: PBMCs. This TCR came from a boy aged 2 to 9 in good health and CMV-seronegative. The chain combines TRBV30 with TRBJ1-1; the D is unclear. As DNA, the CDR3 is TGTGCCTGGAGTGTACTCGCCACTGAGAACACTGAAGCTTTCTTT. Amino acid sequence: CAWSVLATENTEAFF.